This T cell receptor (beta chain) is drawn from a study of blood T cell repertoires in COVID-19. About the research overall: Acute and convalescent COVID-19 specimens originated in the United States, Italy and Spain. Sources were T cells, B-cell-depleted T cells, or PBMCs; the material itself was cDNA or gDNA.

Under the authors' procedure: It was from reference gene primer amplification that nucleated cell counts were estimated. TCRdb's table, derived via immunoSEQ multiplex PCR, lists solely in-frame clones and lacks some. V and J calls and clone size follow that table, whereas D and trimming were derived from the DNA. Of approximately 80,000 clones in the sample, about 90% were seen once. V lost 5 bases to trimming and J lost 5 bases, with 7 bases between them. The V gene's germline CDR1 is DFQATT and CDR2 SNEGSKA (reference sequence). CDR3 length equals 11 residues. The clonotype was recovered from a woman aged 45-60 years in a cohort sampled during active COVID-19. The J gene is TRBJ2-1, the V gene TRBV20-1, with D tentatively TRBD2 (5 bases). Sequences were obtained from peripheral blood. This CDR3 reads CSAFGDNEQFF. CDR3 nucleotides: TGCAGTGCTTTCGGGGACAATGAGCAGTTCTTC.